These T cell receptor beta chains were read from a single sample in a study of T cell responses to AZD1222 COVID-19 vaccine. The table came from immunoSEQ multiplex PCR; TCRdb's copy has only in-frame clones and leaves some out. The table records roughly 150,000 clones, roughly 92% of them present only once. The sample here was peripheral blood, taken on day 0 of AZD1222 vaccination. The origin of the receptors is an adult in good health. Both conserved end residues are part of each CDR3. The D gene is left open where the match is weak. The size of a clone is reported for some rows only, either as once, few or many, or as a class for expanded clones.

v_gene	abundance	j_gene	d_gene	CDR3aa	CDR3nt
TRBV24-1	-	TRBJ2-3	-	CATSLPGPRADTQYF	TGTGCCACCAGTCTCCCGGGCCCACGGGCAGATACGCAGTATTTT
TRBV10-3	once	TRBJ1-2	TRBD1	CAIRETGGNYGYTF	TGTGCCATCAGAGAGACAGGGGGAAACTATGGCTACACCTTC
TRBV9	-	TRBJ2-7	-	CASSVGDYNYEQYF	TGTGCCAGCAGCGTCGGTGACTACAACTACGAGCAGTACTTC
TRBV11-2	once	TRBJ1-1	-	CASIRGRGNTEAFF	TGTGCCAGCATCCGAGGCCGGGGAAACACTGAAGCTTTCTTT
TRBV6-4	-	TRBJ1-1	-	CASRYYRDNTEAFF	TGTGCCAGCAGATACTACCGGGATAACACTGAAGCTTTCTTT
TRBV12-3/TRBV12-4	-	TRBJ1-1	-	CASSFRAREAFF	TGTGCCAGCAGTTTTCGGGCCCGTGAAGCTTTCTTT
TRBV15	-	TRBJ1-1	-	CATLQWVSYPLDPNTEAFF	TGTGCCACCCTCCAGTGGGTGAGCTATCCCTTGGACCCAAACACTGAAGCTTTCTTT
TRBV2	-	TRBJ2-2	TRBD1	CASSEWGQTTGELFF	TGTGCCAGCAGTGAATGGGGACAGACTACCGGGGAGCTGTTTTTT
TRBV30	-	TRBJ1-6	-	CACQELNSPLHF	TGTGCCTGTCAGGAACTTAATTCACCCCTCCACTTT
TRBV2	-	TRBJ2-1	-	CASSERRANNEQFF	TGTGCCAGCAGTGAACGGCGGGCGAACAATGAGCAGTTCTTC
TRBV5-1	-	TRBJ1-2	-	CASSLATRGPGYTF	TGCGCCAGCAGCTTGGCAACGCGAGGCCCGGGCTACACCTTC
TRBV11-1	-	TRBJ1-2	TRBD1	CASSFGQGDGYTF	TGTGCCAGCAGCTTCGGACAGGGGGATGGCTACACCTTC
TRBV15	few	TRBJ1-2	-	CATSRDETGGGYTF	TGTGCCACCAGCAGAGATGAAACGGGAGGTGGCTACACCTTC
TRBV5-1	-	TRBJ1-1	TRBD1	CASSAWTGFNTEAFF	TGCGCCAGCAGCGCCTGGACAGGGTTTAACACTGAAGCTTTCTTT
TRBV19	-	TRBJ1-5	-	CASSIVPSEHSNQPQHF	TGTGCCAGTAGTATAGTCCCATCCGAGCATAGCAATCAGCCCCAGCATTTT
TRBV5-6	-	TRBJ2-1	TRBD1	CASSDRDRVNNEQFF	TGTGCCAGCAGTGACCGGGACAGGGTCAACAATGAGCAGTTCTTC
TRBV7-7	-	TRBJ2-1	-	CASSSGDEQFF	TGTGCTAGCAGCTCCGGGGATGAGCAGTTCTTC
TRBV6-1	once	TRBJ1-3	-	CASSDRGVGNTIYF	TGTGCCAGCAGTGATCGAGGGGTTGGAAACACCATATATTTT
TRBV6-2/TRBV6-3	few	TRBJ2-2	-	CASSFSVVLNTGELFF	TGTGCCAGCAGTTTCTCCGTGGTTCTTAACACCGGGGAGCTGTTTTTT
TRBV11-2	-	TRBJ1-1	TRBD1	CASSLVTGLNTEAFF	TGTGCCAGCAGCCTAGTGACAGGGTTGAACACTGAAGCTTTCTTT
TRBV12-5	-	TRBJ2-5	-	CASGVETQYF	TGTGCTAGTGGGGTAGAGACCCAGTACTTC
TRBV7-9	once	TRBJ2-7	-	CASSLTYEQYF	TGTGCCAGCAGCTTAACCTACGAGCAGTACTTC
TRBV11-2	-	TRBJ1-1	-	CASSFGYDTEAFF	TGTGCCAGCAGCTTTGGGTACGACACTGAAGCTTTCTTT
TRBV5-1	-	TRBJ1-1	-	CASSLDPSMNTEAFF	TGCGCCAGCAGCTTGGATCCATCTATGAACACTGAAGCTTTCTTT
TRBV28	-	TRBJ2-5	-	CASSLPREKETQYF	TGTGCCAGCAGTTTGCCTCGGGAGAAAGAGACCCAGTACTTC
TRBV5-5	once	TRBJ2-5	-	CASSPAGQGREETQYF	TGTGCCAGCAGCCCGGCGGGGCAGGGAAGGGAAGAGACCCAGTACTTC
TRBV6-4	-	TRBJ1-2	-	CASSDSGDYGYTF	TGTGCCAGCAGTGACTCAGGGGACTATGGCTACACCTTC
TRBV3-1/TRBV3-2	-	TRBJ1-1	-	CASSQVSTEAFF	TGTGCCAGCAGCCAAGTAAGCACTGAAGCTTTCTTT
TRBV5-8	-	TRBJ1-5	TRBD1	CASSRNARTGGSQPQHF	TGTGCCAGCAGCCGAAACGCCCGGACAGGCGGAAGTCAGCCCCAGCATTTT
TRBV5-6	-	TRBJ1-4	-	CASSRKEGTPEKLFF	TGTGCCAGCAGCCGTAAGGAGGGGACCCCCGAAAAACTGTTTTTT
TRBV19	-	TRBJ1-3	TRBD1	CASSEGTVSGNTIYF	TGTGCCAGTAGTGAAGGGACAGTCTCTGGAAACACCATATATTTT
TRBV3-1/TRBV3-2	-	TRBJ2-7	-	CASSHRYEQYF	TGTGCCAGCAGCCACCGCTACGAGCAGTACTTC
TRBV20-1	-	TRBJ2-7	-	CSAPALNEQYF	TGCAGTGCTCCGGCACTCAACGAGCAGTACTTC
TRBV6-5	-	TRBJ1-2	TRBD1	CASRTPGGVGYTF	TGTGCCAGCAGGACCCCAGGGGGCGTTGGCTACACCTTC
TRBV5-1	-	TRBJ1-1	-	CASSVGENTEAFF	TGCGCCAGCAGCGTAGGGGAGAACACTGAAGCTTTCTTT
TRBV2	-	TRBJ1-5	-	CASSEGGANQPQHF	TGTGCCAGCAGTGAGGGAGGGGCCAATCAGCCCCAGCATTTT
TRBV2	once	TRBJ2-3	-	CASSRRTDTQYF	TGTGCCAGCTCTAGACGCACAGATACGCAGTATTTT
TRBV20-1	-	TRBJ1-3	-	CSASLPGSGNTIYF	TGCAGTGCTAGTCTGCCAGGCTCTGGAAACACCATATATTTT
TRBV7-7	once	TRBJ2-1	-	CASSPGVRNEQFF	TGTGCTAGCAGCCCCGGGGTTCGGAATGAGCAGTTCTTC
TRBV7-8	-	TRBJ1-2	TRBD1	CASSLTDRGLSYGYTF	TGTGCCAGCAGCCTAACGGACAGGGGGCTCAGCTATGGCTACACCTTC
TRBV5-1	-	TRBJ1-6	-	CASSFGQVSNSPLHF	TGCGCCAGCAGCTTCGGACAAGTCTCTAATTCACCCCTCCACTTT